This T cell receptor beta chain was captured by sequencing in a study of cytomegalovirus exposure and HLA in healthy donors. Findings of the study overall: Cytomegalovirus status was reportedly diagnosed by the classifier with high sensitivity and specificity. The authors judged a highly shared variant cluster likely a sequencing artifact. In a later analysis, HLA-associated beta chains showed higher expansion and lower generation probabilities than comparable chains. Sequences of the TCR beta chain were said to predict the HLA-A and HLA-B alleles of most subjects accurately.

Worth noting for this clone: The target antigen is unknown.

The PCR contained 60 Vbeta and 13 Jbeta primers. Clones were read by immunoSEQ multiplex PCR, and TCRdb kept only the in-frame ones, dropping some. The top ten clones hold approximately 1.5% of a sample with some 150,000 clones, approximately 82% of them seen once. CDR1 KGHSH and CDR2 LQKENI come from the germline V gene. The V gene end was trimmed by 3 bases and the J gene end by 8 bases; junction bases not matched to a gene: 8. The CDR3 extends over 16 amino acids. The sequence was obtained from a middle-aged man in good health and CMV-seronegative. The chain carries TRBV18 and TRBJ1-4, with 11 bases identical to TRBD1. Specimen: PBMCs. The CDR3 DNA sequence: TGTGCCAGCTCACCTCGGACAGGGGGCCAGAGGGAAAAACTGTTTTTT. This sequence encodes CASSPRTGGQREKLFF.